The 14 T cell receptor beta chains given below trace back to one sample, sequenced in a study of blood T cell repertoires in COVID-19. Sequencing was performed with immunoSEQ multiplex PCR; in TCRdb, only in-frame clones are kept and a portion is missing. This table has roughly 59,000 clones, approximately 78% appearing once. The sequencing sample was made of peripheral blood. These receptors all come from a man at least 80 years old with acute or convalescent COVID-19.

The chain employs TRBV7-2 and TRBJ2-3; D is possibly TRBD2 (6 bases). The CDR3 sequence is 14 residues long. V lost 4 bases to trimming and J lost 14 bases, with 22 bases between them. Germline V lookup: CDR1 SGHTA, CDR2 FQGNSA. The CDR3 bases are TGTGCCAGCAGCTCGCATGGGGCGGTCCCCGGGGGGTATTTT. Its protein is CASSSHGAVPGGYF.

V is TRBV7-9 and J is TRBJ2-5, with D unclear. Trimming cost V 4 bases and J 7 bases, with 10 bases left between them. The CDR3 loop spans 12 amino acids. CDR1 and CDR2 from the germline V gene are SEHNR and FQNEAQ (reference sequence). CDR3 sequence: CASSSGSGTQYF. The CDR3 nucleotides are TGTGCCAGCAGCTCCGGGTCCGGGACCCAGTACTTC.

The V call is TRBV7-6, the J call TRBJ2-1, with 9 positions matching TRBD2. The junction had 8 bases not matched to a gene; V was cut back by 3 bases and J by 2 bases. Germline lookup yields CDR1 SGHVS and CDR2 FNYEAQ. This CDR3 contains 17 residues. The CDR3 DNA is TGTGCCAGCAGCTTCAGCATAGCGGGAGCGGCCTACAATGAGCAGTTCTTC. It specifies CASSFSIAGAAYNEQFF.

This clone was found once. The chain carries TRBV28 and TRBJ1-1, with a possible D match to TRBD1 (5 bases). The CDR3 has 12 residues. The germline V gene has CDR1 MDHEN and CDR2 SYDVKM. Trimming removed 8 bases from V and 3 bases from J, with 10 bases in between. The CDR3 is CASFDSDTEAFF. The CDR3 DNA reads TGTGCCAGCTTCGACAGTGACACTGAAGCTTTCTTT.

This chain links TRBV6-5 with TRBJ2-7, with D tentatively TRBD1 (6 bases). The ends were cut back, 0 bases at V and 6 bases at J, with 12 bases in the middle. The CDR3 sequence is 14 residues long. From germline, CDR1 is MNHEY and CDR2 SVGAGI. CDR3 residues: CASSYSAGAGEQYF. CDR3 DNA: TGTGCCAGCAGTTACTCGGCAGGGGCTGGCGAGCAGTACTTC.

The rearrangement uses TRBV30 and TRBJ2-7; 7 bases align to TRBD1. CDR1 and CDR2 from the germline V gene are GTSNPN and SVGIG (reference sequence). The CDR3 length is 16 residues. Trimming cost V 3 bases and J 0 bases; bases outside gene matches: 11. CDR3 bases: TGTGCCTGGAGAAGAAAAGACAGGGATAGCTCCTACGAGCAGTACTTC. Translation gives CAWRRKDRDSSYEQYF.

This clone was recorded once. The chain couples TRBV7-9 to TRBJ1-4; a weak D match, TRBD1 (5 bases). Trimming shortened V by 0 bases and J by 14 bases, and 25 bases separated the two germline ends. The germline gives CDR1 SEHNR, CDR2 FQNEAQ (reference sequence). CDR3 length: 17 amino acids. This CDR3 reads CASSLAEYDSALGKLFF. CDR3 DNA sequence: TGTGCCAGCAGCTTAGCGGAATATGACAGCGCCCTTGGAAAGCTGTTTTTT.

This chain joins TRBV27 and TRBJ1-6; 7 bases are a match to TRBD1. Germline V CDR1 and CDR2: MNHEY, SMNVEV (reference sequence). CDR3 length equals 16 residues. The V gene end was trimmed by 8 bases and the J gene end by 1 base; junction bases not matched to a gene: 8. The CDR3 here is CASSQGIGSYNSPLHF. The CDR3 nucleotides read TGTGCCAGCTCACAGGGGATTGGGTCCTATAATTCACCCCTCCACTTT.

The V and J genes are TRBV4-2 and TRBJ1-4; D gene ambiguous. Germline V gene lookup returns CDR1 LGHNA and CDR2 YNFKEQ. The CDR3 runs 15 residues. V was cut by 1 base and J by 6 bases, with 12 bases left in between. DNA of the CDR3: TGTGCCAGCAGCCAAGCTGGAGGCCGTGATGAAAAACTGTTTTTT. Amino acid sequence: CASSQAGGRDEKLFF.

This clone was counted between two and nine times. DNA of the CDR3: TGTGCCAGCAGTTCGCGACAGACAGATACGCAGTATTTT. This codes for CASSSRQTDTQYF. The chain is built from TRBV28 and TRBJ2-3, with D possibly matching TRBD1 (5 bases). The V end was cut by 4 bases, the J end by 3 bases, with 8 bases between. The CDR3 sequence is 13 residues long. Germline V gene data show CDR1 as MDHEN and CDR2 as SYDVKM.

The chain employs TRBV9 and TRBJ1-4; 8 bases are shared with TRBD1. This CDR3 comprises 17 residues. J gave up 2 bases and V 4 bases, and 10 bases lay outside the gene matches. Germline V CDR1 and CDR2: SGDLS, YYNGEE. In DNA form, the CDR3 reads TGTGCCAGCAGCCCCCTGACAGGGGTGTTCACTAATGAAAAACTGTTTTTT. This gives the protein CASSPLTGVFTNEKLFF.

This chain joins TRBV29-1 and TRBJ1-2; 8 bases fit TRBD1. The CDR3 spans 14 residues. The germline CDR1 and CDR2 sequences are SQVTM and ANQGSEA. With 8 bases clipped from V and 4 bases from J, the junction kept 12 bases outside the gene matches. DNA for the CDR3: TGCAGCACCAACCGTCGTGACAGGGGCTATGGCTACACCTTC. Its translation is CSTNRRDRGYGYTF.

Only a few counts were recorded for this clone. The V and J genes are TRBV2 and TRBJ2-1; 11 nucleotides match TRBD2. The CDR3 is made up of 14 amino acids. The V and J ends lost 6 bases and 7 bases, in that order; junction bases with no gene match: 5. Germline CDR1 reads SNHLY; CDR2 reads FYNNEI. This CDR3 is CASRSGLADNEQFF. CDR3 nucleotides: TGTGCCAGCAGATCGGGACTAGCGGATAATGAGCAGTTCTTC.

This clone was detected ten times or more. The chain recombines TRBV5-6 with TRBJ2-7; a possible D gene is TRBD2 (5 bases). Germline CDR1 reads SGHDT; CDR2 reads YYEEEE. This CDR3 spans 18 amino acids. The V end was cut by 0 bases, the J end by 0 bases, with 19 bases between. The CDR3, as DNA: TGTGCCAGCAGCTTGGGGTTTACTAGTTTTTGGTTCTCCTACGAGCAGTACTTC. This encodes CASSLGFTSFWFSYEQYF.